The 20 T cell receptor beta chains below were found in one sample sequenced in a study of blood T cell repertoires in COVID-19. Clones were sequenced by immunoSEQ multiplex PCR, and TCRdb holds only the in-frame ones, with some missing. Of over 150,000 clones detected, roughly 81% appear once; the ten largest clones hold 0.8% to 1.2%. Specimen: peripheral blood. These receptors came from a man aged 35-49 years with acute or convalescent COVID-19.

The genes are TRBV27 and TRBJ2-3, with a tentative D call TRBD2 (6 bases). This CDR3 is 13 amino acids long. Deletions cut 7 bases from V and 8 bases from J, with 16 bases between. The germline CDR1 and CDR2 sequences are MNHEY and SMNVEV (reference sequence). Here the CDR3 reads CASNWGGSGTQYF. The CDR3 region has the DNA TGTGCCAGCAATTGGGGAGGTAGCGGTACGCAGTATTTT.

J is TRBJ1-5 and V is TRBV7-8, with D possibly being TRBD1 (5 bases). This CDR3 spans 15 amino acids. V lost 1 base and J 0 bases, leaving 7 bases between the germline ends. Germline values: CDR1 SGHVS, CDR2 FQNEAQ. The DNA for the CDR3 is TGTGCCAGCAGCTTAGAACAGGCTAGCAATCAGCCCCAGCATTTT. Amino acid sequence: CASSLEQASNQPQHF.

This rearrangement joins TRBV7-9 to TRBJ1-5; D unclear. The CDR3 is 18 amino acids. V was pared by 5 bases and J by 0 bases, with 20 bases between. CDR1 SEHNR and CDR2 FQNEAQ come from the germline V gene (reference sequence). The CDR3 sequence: CASSPAVLDGYSNQPQHF. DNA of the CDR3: TGTGCCAGCAGCCCCGCAGTGCTAGACGGTTATAGCAATCAGCCCCAGCATTTT.

The CDR3 DNA sequence: TGTGCCAGCACCGGGACAGGGGCAGGAAGGGCTTTCTTT. As protein: CASTGTGAGRAFF. This chain links TRBV6-5 with TRBJ1-1; 10 bases align to TRBD1. Germline V gene sequence: CDR1 MNHEY, CDR2 SVGAGI. This CDR3 has 13 amino acids. Trimming at V came to 7 bases and at J to 11 bases, leaving 10 bases not matched to a gene.

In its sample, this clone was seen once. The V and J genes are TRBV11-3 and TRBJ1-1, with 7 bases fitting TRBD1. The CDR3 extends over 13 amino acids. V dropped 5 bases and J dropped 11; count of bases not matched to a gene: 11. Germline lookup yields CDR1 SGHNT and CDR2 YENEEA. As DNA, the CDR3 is TGTGCCAGCAGCCTCTTAACCGGGACAGAGGCTTTCTTT. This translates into CASSLLTGTEAFF.

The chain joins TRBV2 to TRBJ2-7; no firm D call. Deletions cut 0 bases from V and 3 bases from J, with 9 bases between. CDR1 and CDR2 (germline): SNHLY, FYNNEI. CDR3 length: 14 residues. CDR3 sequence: CASSEANLSYEQYF. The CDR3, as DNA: TGTGCCAGCAGTGAAGCAAACCTCAGCTACGAGCAGTACTTC.

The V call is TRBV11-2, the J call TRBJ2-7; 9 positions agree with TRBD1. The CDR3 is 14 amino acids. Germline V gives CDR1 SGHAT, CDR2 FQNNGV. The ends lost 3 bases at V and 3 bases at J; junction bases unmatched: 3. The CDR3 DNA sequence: TGTGCCAGCAGCTTTTCGGACAGGGGCTACGAGCAGTACTTC. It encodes CASSFSDRGYEQYF.

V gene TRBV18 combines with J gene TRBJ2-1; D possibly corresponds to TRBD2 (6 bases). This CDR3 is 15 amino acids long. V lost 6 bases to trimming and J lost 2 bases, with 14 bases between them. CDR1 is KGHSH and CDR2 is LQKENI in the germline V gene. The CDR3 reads CASSSGDGTYNEQFF. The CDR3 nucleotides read TGTGCCAGCTCGTCGGGGGACGGAACCTACAATGAGCAGTTCTTC.

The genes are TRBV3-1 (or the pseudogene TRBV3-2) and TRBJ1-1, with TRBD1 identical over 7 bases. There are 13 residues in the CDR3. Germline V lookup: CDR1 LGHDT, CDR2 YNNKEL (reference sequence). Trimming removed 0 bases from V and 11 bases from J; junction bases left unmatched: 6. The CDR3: CASSQDPGTVAFF. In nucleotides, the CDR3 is TGTGCCAGCAGCCAAGATCCTGGGACAGTCGCTTTCTTT.

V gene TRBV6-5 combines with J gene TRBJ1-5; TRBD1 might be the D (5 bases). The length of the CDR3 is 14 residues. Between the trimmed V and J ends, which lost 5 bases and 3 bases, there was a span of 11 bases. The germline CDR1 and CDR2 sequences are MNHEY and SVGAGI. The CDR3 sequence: CASSNPGNNQPQHF. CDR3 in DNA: TGTGCCAGCAGTAATCCAGGGAACAATCAGCCCCAGCATTTT.

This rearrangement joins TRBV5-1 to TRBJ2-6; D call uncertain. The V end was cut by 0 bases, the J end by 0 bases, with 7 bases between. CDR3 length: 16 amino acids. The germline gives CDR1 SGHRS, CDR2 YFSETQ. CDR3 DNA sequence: TGCGCCAGCAGCTTGGAACAGAACTCTGGGGCCAACGTCCTGACTTTC. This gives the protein CASSLEQNSGANVLTF.

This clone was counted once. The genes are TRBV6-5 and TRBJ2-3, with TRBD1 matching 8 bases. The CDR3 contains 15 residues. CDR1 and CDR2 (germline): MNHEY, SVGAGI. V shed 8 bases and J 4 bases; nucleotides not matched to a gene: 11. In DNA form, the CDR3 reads TGTGCCAGCCGAAGGACAGGGTCTTGGGCAGATACGCAGTATTTT. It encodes CASRRTGSWADTQYF.

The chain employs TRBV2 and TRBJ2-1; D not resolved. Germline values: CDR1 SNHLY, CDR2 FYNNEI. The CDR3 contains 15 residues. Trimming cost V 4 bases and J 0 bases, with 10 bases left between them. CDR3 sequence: CASSVGSSSYNEQFF. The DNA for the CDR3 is TGTGCCAGCAGTGTGGGCTCGAGCTCCTACAATGAGCAGTTCTTC.

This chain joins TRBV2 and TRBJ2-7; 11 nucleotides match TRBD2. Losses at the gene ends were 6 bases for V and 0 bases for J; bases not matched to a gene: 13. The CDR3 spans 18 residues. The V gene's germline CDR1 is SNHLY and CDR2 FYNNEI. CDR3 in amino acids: CASSAPLELAGDSYEQYF. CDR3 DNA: TGTGCCAGCAGCGCTCCTTTGGAACTAGCGGGGGACTCCTACGAGCAGTACTTC.

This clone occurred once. CDR3 sequence reads: CASSQDRLEQYF. DNA for the CDR3: TGTGCCAGCAGCCAAGACCGTCTCGAGCAGTACTTC. V gene TRBV3-1 (or the pseudogene TRBV3-2) combines with J gene TRBJ2-7, with no clear D. The germline V and J ends were trimmed by 0 bases and 6 bases, with 6 bases remaining between them. Germline assignment: CDR1 LGHDT and CDR2 YNNKEL (reference sequence). The CDR3 runs 12 residues.

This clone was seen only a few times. As DNA, the CDR3 is TGTGCCAGCAGTGAAGAGCTCTCCTACAATGAGCAGTTCTTC. Its protein product is CASSEELSYNEQFF. The gene calls are TRBV6-4 and TRBJ2-1; D unresolved. Germline CDR1 is MRHNA and CDR2 is SNTAGT. The CDR3 loop spans 14 amino acids. Trimming removed 3 bases at V and 0 bases at J, with 6 bases between.

The CDR3 reads CASSQARGNGYTF. In nucleotides, the CDR3 is TGTGCCAGCAGCCAAGCGCGGGGCAATGGCTACACCTTC. The genes are TRBV14 and TRBJ1-2, with D possibly being TRBD1 (5 bases). The CDR3 covers 13 residues. The germline V and J ends were trimmed by 1 base and 6 bases, with 9 bases remaining between them. Germline values: CDR1 SGHDN, CDR2 FVKESK.

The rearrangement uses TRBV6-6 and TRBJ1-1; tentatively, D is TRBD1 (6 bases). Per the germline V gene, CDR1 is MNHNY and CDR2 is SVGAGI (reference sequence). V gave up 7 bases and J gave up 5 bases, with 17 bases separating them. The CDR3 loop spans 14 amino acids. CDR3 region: CASTKQGWGTEAFF. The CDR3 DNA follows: TGTGCCAGCACCAAACAGGGATGGGGAACTGAAGCTTTCTTT.

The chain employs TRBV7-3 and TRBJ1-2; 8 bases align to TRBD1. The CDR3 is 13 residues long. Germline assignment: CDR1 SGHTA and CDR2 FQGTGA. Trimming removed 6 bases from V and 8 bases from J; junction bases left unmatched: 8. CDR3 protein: CASSYDRGYGYTF. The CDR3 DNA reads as TGTGCCAGCAGTTACGACAGGGGCTACGGCTACACCTTC. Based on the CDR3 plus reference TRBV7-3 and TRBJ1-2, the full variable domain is GAGVSQTPSNKVTEKGKYVELRCDPISGHTALYWYRQSLGQGPEFLIYFQGTGAADDSGLPNDRFFAVRPEGSVSTLKIQRTERGDSAVYLCASSYDRGYGYTFGSGTRLTVV.

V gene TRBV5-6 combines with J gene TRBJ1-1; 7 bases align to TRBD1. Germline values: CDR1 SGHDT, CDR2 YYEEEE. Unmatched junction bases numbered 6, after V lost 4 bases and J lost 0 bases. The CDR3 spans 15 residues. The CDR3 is CASSNFDRVNTEAFF. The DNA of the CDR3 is TGTGCCAGCAGCAATTTCGACAGGGTGAACACTGAAGCTTTCTTT.